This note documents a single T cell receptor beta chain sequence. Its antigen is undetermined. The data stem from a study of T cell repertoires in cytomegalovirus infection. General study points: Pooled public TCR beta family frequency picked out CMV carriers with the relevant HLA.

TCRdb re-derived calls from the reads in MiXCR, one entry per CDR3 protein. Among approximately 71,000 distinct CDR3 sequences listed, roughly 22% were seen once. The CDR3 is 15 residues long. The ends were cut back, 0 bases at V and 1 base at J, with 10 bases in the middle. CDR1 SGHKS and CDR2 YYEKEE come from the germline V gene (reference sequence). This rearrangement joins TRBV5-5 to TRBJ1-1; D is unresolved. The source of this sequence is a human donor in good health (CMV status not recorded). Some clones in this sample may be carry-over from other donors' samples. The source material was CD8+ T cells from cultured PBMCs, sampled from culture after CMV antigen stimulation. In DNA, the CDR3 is TGTGCCAGCAGCTTGGAGCGGTCCGGGAACACTGAAGCTTTCTTT. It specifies CASSLERSGNTEAFF. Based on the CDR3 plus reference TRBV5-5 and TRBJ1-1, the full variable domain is DAGVTQSPTHLIKTRGQQVTLRCSPISGHKSVSWYQQVLGQGPQFIFQYYEKEERGRGNFPDRFSARQFPNYSSELNVNALLLGDSALYLCASSLERSGNTEAFFGQGTRLTVV.